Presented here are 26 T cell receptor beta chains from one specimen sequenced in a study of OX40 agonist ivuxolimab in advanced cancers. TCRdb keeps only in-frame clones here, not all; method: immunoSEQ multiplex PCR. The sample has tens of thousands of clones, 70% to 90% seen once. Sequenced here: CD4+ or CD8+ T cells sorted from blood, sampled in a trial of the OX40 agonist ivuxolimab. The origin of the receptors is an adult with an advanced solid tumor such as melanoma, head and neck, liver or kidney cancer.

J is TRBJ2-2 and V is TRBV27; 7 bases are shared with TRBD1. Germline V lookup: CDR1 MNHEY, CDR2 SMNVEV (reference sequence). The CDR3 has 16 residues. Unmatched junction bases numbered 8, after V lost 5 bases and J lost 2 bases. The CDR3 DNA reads TGTGCCAGCAGTACCACGGACAGGCTAAACACCGGGGAGCTGTTTTTT. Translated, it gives CASSTTDRLNTGELFF.

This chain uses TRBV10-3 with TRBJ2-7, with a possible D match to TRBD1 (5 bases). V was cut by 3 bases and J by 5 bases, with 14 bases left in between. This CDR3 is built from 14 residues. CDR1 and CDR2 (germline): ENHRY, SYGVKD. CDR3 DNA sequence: TGTGCCATCAGTGAAAGGGGTGGGCTGGACGAGCAGTACTTC. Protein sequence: CAISERGGLDEQYF.

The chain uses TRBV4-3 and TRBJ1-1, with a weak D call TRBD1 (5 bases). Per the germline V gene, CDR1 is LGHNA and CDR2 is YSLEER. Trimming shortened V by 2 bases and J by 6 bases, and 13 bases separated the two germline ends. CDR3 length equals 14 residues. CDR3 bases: TGCGCCAGCAGCCAAAGAGGGGCGGGTCCTGAAGCTTTCTTT. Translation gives CASSQRGAGPEAFF.

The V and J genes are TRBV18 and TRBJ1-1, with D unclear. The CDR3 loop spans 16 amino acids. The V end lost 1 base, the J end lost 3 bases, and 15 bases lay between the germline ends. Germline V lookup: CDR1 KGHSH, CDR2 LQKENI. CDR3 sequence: CASSPRQPDGYTEAFF. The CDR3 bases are TGTGCCAGCTCACCACGACAACCGGACGGGTACACTGAAGCTTTCTTT.

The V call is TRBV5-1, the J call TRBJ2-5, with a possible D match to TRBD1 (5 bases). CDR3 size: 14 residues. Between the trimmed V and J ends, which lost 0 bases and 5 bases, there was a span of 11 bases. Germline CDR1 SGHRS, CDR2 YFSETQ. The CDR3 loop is CASSLDQGWETQYF. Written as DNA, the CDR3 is TGCGCCAGCAGCTTGGACCAGGGCTGGGAGACCCAGTACTTC.

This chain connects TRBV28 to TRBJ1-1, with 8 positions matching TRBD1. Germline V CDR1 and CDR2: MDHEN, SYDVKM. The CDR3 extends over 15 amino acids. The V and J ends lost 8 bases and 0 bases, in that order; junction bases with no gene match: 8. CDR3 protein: CASGDRGFMNTEAFF. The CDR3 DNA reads TGTGCCAGCGGTGACAGGGGTTTCATGAACACTGAAGCTTTCTTT.

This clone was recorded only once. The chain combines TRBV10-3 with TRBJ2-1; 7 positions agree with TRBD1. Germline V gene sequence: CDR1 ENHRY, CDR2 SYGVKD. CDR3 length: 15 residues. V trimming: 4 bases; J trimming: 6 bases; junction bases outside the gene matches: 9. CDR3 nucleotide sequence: TGTGCCATCAGTGGGACAGGACAAGGGGTCAATGAGCAGTTCTTC. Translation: CAISGTGQGVNEQFF.

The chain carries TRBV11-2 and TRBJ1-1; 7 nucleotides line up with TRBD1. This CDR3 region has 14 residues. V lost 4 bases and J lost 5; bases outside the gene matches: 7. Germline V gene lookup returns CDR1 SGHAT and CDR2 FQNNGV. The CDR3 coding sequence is TGTGCCAGCAGCTCGACTACAGGGGTTACTGAAGCTTTCTTT. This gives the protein CASSSTTGVTEAFF. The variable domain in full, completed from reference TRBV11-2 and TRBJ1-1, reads EAGVAQSPRYKIIEKRQSVAFWCNPISGHATLYWYQQILGQGPKLLIQFQNNGVVDDSQLPKDRFSAERLKGVDSTLKIQPAKLEDSAVYLCASSSTTGVTEAFFGQGTRLTVV.

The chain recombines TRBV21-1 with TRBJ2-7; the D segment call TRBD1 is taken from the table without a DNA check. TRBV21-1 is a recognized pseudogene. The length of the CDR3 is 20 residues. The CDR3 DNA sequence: TGTGCCAGCAGCAAAGAAGACAGGGGAACTCGACCTCCGAATTCCTACGAGCAGTACTTC. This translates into CASSKEDRGTRPPNSYEQYF.

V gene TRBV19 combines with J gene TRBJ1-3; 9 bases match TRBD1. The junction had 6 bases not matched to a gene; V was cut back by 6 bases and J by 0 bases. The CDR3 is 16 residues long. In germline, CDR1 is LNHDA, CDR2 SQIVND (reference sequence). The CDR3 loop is CASRTTGGHSGNTIYF. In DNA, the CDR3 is TGTGCCAGTAGAACGACAGGGGGACACTCTGGAAACACCATATATTTT. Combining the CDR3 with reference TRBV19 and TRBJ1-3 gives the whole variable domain DGGITQSPKYLFRKEGQNVTLSCEQNLNHDAMYWYRQDPGQGLRLIYYSQIVNDFQKGDIAEGYSVSREKKESFPLTVTSAQKNPTAFYLCASRTTGGHSGNTIYFGEGSWLTVV.

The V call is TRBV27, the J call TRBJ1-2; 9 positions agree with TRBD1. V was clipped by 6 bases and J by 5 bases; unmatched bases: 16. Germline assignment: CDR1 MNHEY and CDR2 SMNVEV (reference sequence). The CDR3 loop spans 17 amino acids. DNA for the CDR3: TGTGCCAGCAGCCGTATCCGCGAACCCGGGACAGGGTATGGCTACACCTTC. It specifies CASSRIREPGTGYGYTF.

The CDR3 here is CASSGVGVTNEKLFF. CDR3 sequence (DNA): TGTGCCAGCAGCGGAGTGGGAGTAACTAATGAAAAACTGTTTTTT. The gene calls are TRBV5-6 and TRBJ1-4; the D is unclear. From germline, CDR1 is SGHDT and CDR2 YYEEEE. V was pared by 4 bases and J by 1 base, with 11 bases between. The length of the CDR3 is 15 residues.

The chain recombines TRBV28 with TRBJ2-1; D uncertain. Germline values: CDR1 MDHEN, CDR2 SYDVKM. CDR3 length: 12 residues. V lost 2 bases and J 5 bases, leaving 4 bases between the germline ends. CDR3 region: CASSLTHNEQFF. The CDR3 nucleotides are TGTGCCAGCAGTTTAACGCACAATGAGCAGTTCTTC.

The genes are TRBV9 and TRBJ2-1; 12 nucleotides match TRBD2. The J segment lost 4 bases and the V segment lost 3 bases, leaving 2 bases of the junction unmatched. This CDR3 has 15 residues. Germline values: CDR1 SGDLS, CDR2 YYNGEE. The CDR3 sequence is CASSGGTSGYNEQFF. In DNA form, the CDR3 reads TGTGCCAGCAGCGGAGGGACTAGCGGGTACAATGAGCAGTTCTTC.

The CDR3 nucleotides are TGTGCCAGCAGCCCTGGATCTAATCAGCCCCAGCATTTT. Protein sequence: CASSPGSNQPQHF. This rearrangement joins TRBV6-4 to TRBJ1-5; unclear D gene. V lost 6 bases, J lost 4 bases, and 10 bases lay in between. Germline loops: CDR1 MRHNA, CDR2 SNTAGT. CDR3 length: 13 amino acids.

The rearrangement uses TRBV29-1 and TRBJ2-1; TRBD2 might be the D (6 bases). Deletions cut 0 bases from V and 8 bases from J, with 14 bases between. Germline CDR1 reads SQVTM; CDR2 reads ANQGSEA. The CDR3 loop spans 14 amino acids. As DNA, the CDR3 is TGCAGCGTTGAAGATCCCCGGGGGTTAGATGAGCAGTTCTTC. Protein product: CSVEDPRGLDEQFF.

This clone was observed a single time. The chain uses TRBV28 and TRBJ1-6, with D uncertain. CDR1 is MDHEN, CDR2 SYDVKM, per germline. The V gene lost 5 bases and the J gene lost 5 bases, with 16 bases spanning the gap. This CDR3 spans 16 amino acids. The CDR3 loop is CASSGPWATDNSPLHF. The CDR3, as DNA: TGTGCCAGCAGTGGGCCTTGGGCTACCGATAATTCACCCCTCCACTTT.

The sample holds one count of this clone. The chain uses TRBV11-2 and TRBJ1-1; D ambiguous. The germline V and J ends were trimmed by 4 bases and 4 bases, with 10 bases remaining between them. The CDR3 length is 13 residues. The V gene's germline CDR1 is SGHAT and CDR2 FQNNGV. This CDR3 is CASSSPALTEAFF. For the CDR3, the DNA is TGTGCCAGCAGCTCCCCGGCGCTCACTGAAGCTTTCTTT. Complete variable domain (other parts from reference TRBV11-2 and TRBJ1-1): EAGVAQSPRYKIIEKRQSVAFWCNPISGHATLYWYQQILGQGPKLLIQFQNNGVVDDSQLPKDRFSAERLKGVDSTLKIQPAKLEDSAVYLCASSSPALTEAFFGQGTRLTVV.

CDR3 residues: CASSSSGEQYF. The CDR3 coding sequence is TGTGCCAGCAGTTCTAGTGGGGAGCAGTACTTC. The chain uses TRBV6-5 and TRBJ2-7; D call uncertain. Trimming shortened V by 4 bases and J by 7 bases, and 8 bases separated the two germline ends. CDR1 and CDR2 (germline): MNHEY, SVGAGI. There are 11 residues in the CDR3.

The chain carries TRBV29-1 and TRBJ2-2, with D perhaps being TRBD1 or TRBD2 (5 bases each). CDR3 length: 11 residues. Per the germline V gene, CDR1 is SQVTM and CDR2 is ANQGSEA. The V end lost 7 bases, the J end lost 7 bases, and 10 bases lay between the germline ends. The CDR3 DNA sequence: TGCAGCGCCCGGGGCGTCGGGGAGCTGTTTTTT. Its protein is CSARGVGELFF.

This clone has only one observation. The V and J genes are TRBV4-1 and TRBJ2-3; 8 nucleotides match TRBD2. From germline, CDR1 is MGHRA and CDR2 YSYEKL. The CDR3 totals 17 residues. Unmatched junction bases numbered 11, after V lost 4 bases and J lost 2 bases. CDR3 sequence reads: CASSPSLAGINTDTQYF. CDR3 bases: TGCGCCAGCAGCCCTTCCTTAGCGGGAATTAACACAGATACGCAGTATTTT.

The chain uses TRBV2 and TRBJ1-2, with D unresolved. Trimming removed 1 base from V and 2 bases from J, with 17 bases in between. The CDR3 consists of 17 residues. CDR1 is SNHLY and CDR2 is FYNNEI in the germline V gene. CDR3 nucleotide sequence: TGTGCCAGCAGTGAAGTAAAGAGCGGGATCCTAAACTATGGCTACACCTTC. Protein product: CASSEVKSGILNYGYTF.

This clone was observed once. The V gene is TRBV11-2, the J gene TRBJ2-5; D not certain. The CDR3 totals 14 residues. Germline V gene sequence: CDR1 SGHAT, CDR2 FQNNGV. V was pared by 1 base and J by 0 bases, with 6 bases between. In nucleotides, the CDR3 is TGTGCCAGCAGCTTAGGTCGCAACCAAGAGACCCAGTACTTC. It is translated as CASSLGRNQETQYF.

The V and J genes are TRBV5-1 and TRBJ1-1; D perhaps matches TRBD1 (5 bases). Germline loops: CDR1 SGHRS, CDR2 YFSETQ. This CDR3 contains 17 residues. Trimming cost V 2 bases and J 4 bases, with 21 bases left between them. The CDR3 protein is CASSLMAGMIGGTEAFF. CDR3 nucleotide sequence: TGCGCCAGCAGCTTAATGGCAGGGATGATCGGGGGCACTGAAGCTTTCTTT.

The CDR3 bases are TGTGCCAGCAGCCGGGGAGGAGAGGGTTATGGCTACACCTTC. It is translated as CASSRGGEGYGYTF. The gene calls are TRBV27 and TRBJ1-2; D is ambiguous. Looked up from germline, CDR1 is MNHEY and CDR2 is SMNVEV (reference sequence). This CDR3 spans 14 amino acids. V lost 6 bases and J lost 5, with 16 bases in between.

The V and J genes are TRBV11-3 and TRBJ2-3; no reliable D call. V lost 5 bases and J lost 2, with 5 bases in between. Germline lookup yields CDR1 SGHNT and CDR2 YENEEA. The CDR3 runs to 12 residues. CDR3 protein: CASSPDTDTQYF. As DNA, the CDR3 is TGTGCCAGCAGCCCAGACACAGATACGCAGTATTTT.